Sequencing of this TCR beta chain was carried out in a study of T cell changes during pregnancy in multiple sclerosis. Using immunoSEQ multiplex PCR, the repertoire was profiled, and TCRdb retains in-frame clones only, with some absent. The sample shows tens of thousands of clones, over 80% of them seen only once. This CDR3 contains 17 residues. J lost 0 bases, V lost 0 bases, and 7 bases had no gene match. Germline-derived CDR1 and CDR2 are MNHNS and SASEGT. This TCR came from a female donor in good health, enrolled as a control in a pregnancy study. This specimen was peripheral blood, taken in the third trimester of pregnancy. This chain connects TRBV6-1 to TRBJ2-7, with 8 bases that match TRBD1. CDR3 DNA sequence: TGTGCCAGCAGTGAAGCTTGGGGAACAGGGGGCTCCTACGAGCAGTACTTC. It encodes CASSEAWGTGGSYEQYF.